Listed below are T cell receptor beta chains from one sample, sequenced in a study of PD-L1 blockade in urothelial cancer. The data were produced by immunoSEQ multiplex PCR, yet TCRdb's version contains in-frame clones alone and is incomplete. The sample consists of 55,000 to 80,000 clones, 75% to 90% of them appearing once. The specimen was PBMCs, collected around atezolizumab (anti-PD-L1) treatment. All receptors come from a man aged 55 to 70 with urothelial cancer. CDR3s include the opening cysteine and the closing phenylalanine or tryptophan. A D gene is named only where the DNA matches it firmly. The size entry is marked missing in some rows and otherwise reads once, few, many or a size class.

clone_size j_call v_call d_call cdr3_nt cdr3_aa
- TRBJ1-4 TRBV6-5 TRBD1 TGTGCCAGCAGTTACTCCGCGGACAGGGGAGCCAAACTGTTTTTT CASSYSADRGAKLFF
once TRBJ2-5 TRBV19 - TGTGCCAGTAGTATGCGAGGTGCAGAGACCCAGTACTTC CASSMRGAETQYF
- TRBJ1-3 TRBV15 - TGTGCCACCAGCAGAGATTTAGGGGATCACACCATATATTTT CATSRDLGDHTIYF
- TRBJ1-2 TRBV4-2 TRBD1 TGTGCCAGCAGCCGATCCGGGACAGGGCTTACATATGGCTACACCTTC CASSRSGTGLTYGYTF
- TRBJ2-3 TRBV6-5 - TGTGCCACCAGGCAGGGGAGAGGGGCAGATACGCAGTATTTT CATRQGRGADTQYF
once TRBJ2-7 TRBV7-2 TRBD2 TGTGCCAGCAGGGACCGACTAGCGGGGGGGCTCGAGCAGTACTTC CASRDRLAGGLEQYF
- TRBJ2-7 TRBV15 - TGTGCCACCAGCAGAGATGGAGGCAGAACCTACGAGCAGTACTTC CATSRDGGRTYEQYF
- TRBJ2-1 TRBV7-3 - TGTGCCAGCAGTGTACAGGCTAACAATGAGCAGTTCTTC CASSVQANNEQFF
few TRBJ1-1 TRBV5-5 - TGTGCCAGCAGCCAGAACACTGAAGCTTTCTTT CASSQNTEAFF
- TRBJ1-1 TRBV9 TRBD1 TGTGCCAGCAGCGTAGACCCCCAGGGGGCTGGGACTGAAGCTTTCTTT CASSVDPQGAGTEAFF
once TRBJ2-5 TRBV5-8 TRBD2 TGTGCCAGCAGCTTGGGGACTAGCGGGGGCCAAGAGACCCAGTACTTC CASSLGTSGGQETQYF
- TRBJ1-4 TRBV19 TRBD1 TGTGCCAGTATCGGCAGGGGGCGAGGACTGTTTTTT CASIGRGRGLFF
- TRBJ2-1 TRBV5-1 TRBD2 TGCGCCAGCACCGAGAAGGTTGTTCCTAGCGGGGGGTTCGGCGACAATGAGCAGTTCTTC CASTEKVVPSGGFGDNEQFF
once TRBJ2-7 TRBV28 - TGTGCCAGCAGTTTCCCCCCCATCTACGAGCAGTACTTC CASSFPPIYEQYF
- TRBJ2-2 TRBV28 TRBD1 TGTGCCAGCAGGACAGGGTCTCGGACCGGGGAGCTGTTTTTT CASRTGSRTGELFF
- TRBJ1-1 TRBV6-5 - TGTGCCAGCACCGGGGGTAATGAAGCTTTCTTT CASTGGNEAFF
- TRBJ2-5 TRBV15 TRBD2 TGTGCCACCAGCAGAGATCGATCGCGGGGGAGCTCCGGGGAGACCCAGTACTTC CATSRDRSRGSSGETQYF
- TRBJ2-5 TRBV7-9 TRBD1 TGTGCCAGCAGCGGCCAAAGCGGACAGGGGGCGCGAGAGACCCAGTACTTC CASSGQSGQGARETQYF
- TRBJ1-4 TRBV19 - TGTGCCAGTAACCCGGGGTTCCGGCGGGAAAAACTGTTTTTT CASNPGFRREKLFF
- TRBJ1-2 TRBV5-6 - TGTGCCAGCAGCTTGGAGGCCTCGGGTGGCTACACCTTC CASSLEASGGYTF
- TRBJ2-1 TRBV11-3 TRBD2 TGTGCCAGCAGCTTAAGGAGCGGGGGCCTAATAGATGAGCAGTTCTTC CASSLRSGGLIDEQFF
once TRBJ2-4 TRBV2 - TGTGCCAGCAGGGACACTCTAGCCAAAAACATTCAGTACTTC CASRDTLAKNIQYF
- TRBJ1-1 TRBV7-6 - TGTGCCAGCAGCTTAGGGGGAGGGGGGAGAACTGAAGCTTTCTTT CASSLGGGGRTEAFF
- TRBJ1-6 TRBV6-1 - TGTGCCAGCAGTATGCAGACAGTTCCTAATTCACCCCTCCACTTT CASSMQTVPNSPLHF
- TRBJ2-7 TRBV6-6 TRBD2 TGTGCCAGCAGGGGGGGGACTACCAAACCCTACGAGCAGTACTTC CASRGGTTKPYEQYF
- TRBJ1-1 TRBV9 TRBD1 TGTGCCAGCAGCGCCATCGACTGGACAGGGGATGAAGCTTTCTTT CASSAIDWTGDEAFF
- TRBJ2-1 TRBV11-3 - TGTGCCAGCAAGCCCCAGGGGTTCAATGAGCAGTTCTTC CASKPQGFNEQFF
- TRBJ2-1 TRBV7-3 - TGTGCCAGCAGTGCCGACAGTAGGGGCAATGAGCAGTTCTTC CASSADSRGNEQFF
- TRBJ1-2 TRBV28 TRBD1 TGTGCCACGACCTTTCCAGGGGGGAATAACTATGGCTACACCTTC CATTFPGGNNYGYTF
- TRBJ2-7 TRBV5-6 TRBD2 TGTGCCAGCAGCGGGGGGGGTGGCGTCCCCGAGCAGTACTTC CASSGGGGVPEQYF
- TRBJ2-3 TRBV6-5 TRBD2 TGTGCCAGCAGTTCCTCCGGGCGGGGGATTCCAGATACGCAGTATTTT CASSSSGRGIPDTQYF
- TRBJ1-1 TRBV7-9 - TGTGCCAGCAGCTTAGGACAGGTCTCTGAAGCTTTCTTT CASSLGQVSEAFF
- TRBJ2-7 TRBV21-1 - TGTGCCAGCAGGCACGAAAACAGGGAGCTCGAGCAGTACTTC CASRHENRELEQYF
- TRBJ2-3 TRBV30 - TGTGCCTGGAGTGTAGCCGGGGCAGATACGCAGTATTTT CAWSVAGADTQYF
once TRBJ1-1 TRBV7-8 - TGTGCCAGCAGCTTAGTGCAGAGCGGCACTGAAGCTTTCTTT CASSLVQSGTEAFF
- TRBJ1-2 TRBV10-2 TRBD1 TGCGCCAGCAGTGAGGCAGGGGGCTATGGCTACACCTTC CASSEAGGYGYTF
- TRBJ2-5 TRBV5-4 - TGTGCCAGCAGCTTGACCCCCAGGACAGACCAAGAGACCCAGTACTTC CASSLTPRTDQETQYF
- TRBJ2-3 TRBV28 TRBD1 TGTGCCAGCAGTTTCCCGAGAGGGGGCGCAGATACGCAGTATTTT CASSFPRGGADTQYF
- TRBJ1-4 TRBV10-2 TRBD1 TGCGCCAGCAGTGAGTCTTACAGGGGGCAGAGTAATGAAAAACTGTTTTTT CASSESYRGQSNEKLFF
- TRBJ1-5 TRBV5-1 TRBD1 TGCGCCAGCAGCTTAACAGGGGGCCAGCCCCAGCATTTT CASSLTGGQPQHF
- TRBJ2-5 TRBV7-2 - TGTGCCAGCAGCTTAGAGCGGGAGACCCAGTACTTC CASSLERETQYF
- TRBJ1-2 TRBV27 TRBD1 TGTGCCAGCAGTTCGACAGGGGGCGACTATGGCTACACCTTC CASSSTGGDYGYTF
- TRBJ2-6 TRBV9 - TGTGCCAGCAGCGCGACAAGCTCTGGGGCCAACGTCCTGACTTTC CASSATSSGANVLTF
- TRBJ1-1 TRBV7-9 TRBD1 TGTGCCAGCAGCTGGGGACAGGGGACTGAAGCTTTCTTT CASSWGQGTEAFF
few TRBJ1-2 TRBV4-1 TRBD1 TGCGCCAGCAGCCAAGGACAGGGCAATTACTATGGCTACACCTTC CASSQGQGNYYGYTF
once TRBJ2-1 TRBV27 TRBD1 TGTGCCAGCAGGGCCTCGGGACAGGGTACCAATGAGCAGTTCTTC CASRASGQGTNEQFF
- TRBJ2-2 TRBV9 TRBD2 TGTGCCAGCAGCCCGGGACTAGCGGGCGCCGCGAACACCGGGGAGCTGTTTTTT CASSPGLAGAANTGELFF
- TRBJ2-5 TRBV10-1 TRBD1 TGCGCCACCTCACCACAGGGGGCGTATGAGACCCAGTACTTC CATSPQGAYETQYF
- TRBJ2-7 TRBV7-9 - TGTGCCAGCATCCAAAGTGGGCAGGGATATTACGTAGAGCAGTACTTC CASIQSGQGYYVEQYF
- TRBJ1-3 TRBV6-5 - TGTGCCAGCAGACGTACTCTTTCTGGAAACACCATATATTTT CASRRTLSGNTIYF
- TRBJ2-4 TRBV29-1 TRBD2 TGCAGCGCCAAGGGACTAGCGGAGGGAGCCAAAAACATTCAGTACTTC CSAKGLAEGAKNIQYF
- TRBJ1-5 TRBV19 TRBD1 TGTGCCAGTAGTATTGGGACAGGCCGTAATCAGCCCCAGCATTTT CASSIGTGRNQPQHF
- TRBJ1-2 TRBV12-5 - TGTGCTAGTGGTTTGTTGACAAGTCCGAATGGCTACACCTTC CASGLLTSPNGYTF
- TRBJ2-2 TRBV6-6 TRBD1 TGTGCCAGCATAGCAGGGGGCGGGATCACCGGGGAGCTGTTTTTT CASIAGGGITGELFF
- TRBJ2-3 TRBV2 TRBD1 TGTGCCAGCAGGTACCGGGACAGGGGGGCAGATACGCAGTATTTT CASRYRDRGADTQYF
- TRBJ2-3 TRBV18 TRBD1 TGTGCCAGCTCACCGCAGGGGGCGCGGGCAGATACGCAGTATTTT CASSPQGARADTQYF